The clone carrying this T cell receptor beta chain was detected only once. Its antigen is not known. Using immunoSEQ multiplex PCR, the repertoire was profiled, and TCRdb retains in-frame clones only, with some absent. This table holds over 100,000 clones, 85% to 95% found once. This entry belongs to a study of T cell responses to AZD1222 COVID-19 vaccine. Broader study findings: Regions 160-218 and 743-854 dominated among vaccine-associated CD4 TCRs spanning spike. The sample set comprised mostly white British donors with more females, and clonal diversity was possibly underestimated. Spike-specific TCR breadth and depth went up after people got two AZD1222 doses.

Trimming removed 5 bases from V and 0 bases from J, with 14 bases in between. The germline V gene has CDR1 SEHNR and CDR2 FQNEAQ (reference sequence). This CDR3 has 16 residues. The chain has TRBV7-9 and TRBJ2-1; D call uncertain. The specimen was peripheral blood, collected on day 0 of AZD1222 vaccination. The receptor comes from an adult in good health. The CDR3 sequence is CASSPVLSSSYNEQFF. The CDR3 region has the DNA TGTGCCAGCAGCCCCGTTCTTTCTAGCTCCTACAATGAGCAGTTCTTC. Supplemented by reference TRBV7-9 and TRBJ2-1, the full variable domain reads DTGVSQNPRHKITKRGQNVTFRCDPISEHNRLYWYRQTLGQGPEFLTYFQNEAQLEKSRLLSDRFSAERPKGSFSTLEIQRTEQGDSAMYLCASSPVLSSSYNEQFFGPGTRLTVL.